One and the same sample provided the 16 T cell receptor beta chains below, sequenced in a study of blood T cell repertoires in COVID-19. The method was immunoSEQ multiplex PCR; TCRdb's version includes in-frame clones alone and lacks a portion of them. The sample yields about 280,000 clones, around 88% seen once. The sequenced material came from PBMCs or T cells enriched from blood (not recorded which). These receptors all stem from a woman in her 40s who had recovered from COVID-19.

The gene calls are TRBV7-3 and TRBJ1-2; D might be TRBD1 (5 bases). V lost 1 base to trimming and J lost 4 bases, with 22 bases between them. The CDR3 is 18 residues long. The germline CDR1 and CDR2 sequences are SGHTA and FQGTGA. This CDR3 is CASSLSVPLDSKCYGYTF. CDR3 DNA: TGTGCCAGCAGCTTAAGTGTCCCTCTCGACAGCAAATGCTATGGCTACACCTTC. Filled out from reference TRBV7-3 and TRBJ1-2, the complete variable domain reads GAGVSQTPSNKVTEKGKYVELRCDPISGHTALYWYRQSLGQGPEFLIYFQGTGAADDSGLPNDRFFAVRPEGSVSTLKIQRTERGDSAVYLCASSLSVPLDSKCYGYTFGSGTRLTVV.

This rearrangement joins TRBV5-1 to TRBJ2-1; the match to TRBD2 covers 14 bases. Germline V gives CDR1 SGHRS, CDR2 YFSETQ. The CDR3 covers 20 residues. V was pared by 1 base and J by 5 bases, with 14 bases of the junction left unmatched. As DNA, the CDR3 is TGCGCCAGCAGCTTGCCGGCCTCTCGACTAGCGGGAGGGATTAACAATGAGCAGTTCTTC. Translating it yields CASSLPASRLAGGINNEQFF. Full variable domain (rest looked up from reference TRBV5-1 and TRBJ2-1): KAGVTQTPRYLIKTRGQQVTLSCSPISGHRSVSWYQQTPGQGLQFLFEYFSETQRNKGNFPGRFSGRQFSNSRSEMNVSTLELGDSALYLCASSLPASRLAGGINNEQFFGPGTRLTVL.

This chain links TRBV10-3 with TRBJ2-7, with 7 bases matching TRBD1. The trim removed 5 bases at V and 6 bases at J, leaving 7 bases unmatched. Germline V gene lookup returns CDR1 ENHRY and CDR2 SYGVKD. This CDR3 is 13 amino acids long. CDR3 amino acids: CAISPGQASEQYF. The CDR3 DNA follows: TGTGCCATCAGTCCCGGACAGGCATCCGAGCAGTACTTC.

The chain links TRBV2 to TRBJ2-7; D gene unclear. This CDR3 spans 12 amino acids. Germline CDR1 SNHLY, CDR2 FYNNEI. V was shortened by 10 bases and J by 1 base, with 11 bases between the two germline ends. In DNA, the CDR3 is TGTGCCATACGCTTCGGGTCCTACGAGCAGTACTTC. It codes for CAIRFGSYEQYF. Using reference TRBV2 and TRBJ2-7 for the parts outside the CDR3, the full variable domain is EPEVTQTPSHQVTQMGQEVILRCVPISNHLYFYWYRQILGQKVEFLVSFYNNEISEKSEIFDDQFSVERPDGSNFTLKIRSTKLEDSAMYFCAIRFGSYEQYFGPGTRLTVT.

The chain recombines TRBV7-9 with TRBJ2-3; TRBD2 aligns across 7 bases. The junction had 5 bases not matched to a gene; V was cut back by 0 bases and J by 2 bases. The CDR3 has 16 amino acids. Germline CDR1 SEHNR, CDR2 FQNEAQ (reference sequence). CDR3 amino acids: CASSLARAGLTDTQYF. CDR3 nucleotide sequence: TGTGCCAGCAGCTTAGCGCGAGCGGGACTCACAGATACGCAGTATTTT.

CDR3 DNA: TGTGCCAGCAGGACCCGGGACTCCTATGGTTACAATGAGCAGTTCTTC. Translating gives CASRTRDSYGYNEQFF. The chain combines TRBV28 with TRBJ2-1, with TRBD2 as a possible D gene (6 bases). This CDR3 is 16 amino acids long. The V end was cut by 6 bases, the J end by 4 bases, with 19 bases between. The germline gives CDR1 MDHEN, CDR2 SYDVKM. The full variable domain, completed using reference TRBV28 and TRBJ2-1, is DVKVTQSSRYLVKRTGEKVFLECVQDMDHENMFWYRQDPGLGLRLIYFSYDVKMKEKGDIPEGYSVSREKKERFSLILESASTNQTSMYLCASRTRDSYGYNEQFFGPGTRLTVL.

This chain joins TRBV4-1 and TRBJ2-3, with D perhaps TRBD1 (5 bases). V gave up 6 bases and J gave up 2 bases, with 12 bases separating them. The germline CDR1 and CDR2 sequences are MGHRA and YSYEKL. CDR3 size: 14 residues. DNA for the CDR3: TGCGCCAGCAGGGACCTGGGGCACACAGATACGCAGTATTTT. Translated: CASRDLGHTDTQYF.

The V call is TRBV29-1, the J call TRBJ1-2; D might be TRBD1 (6 bases). V shed 5 bases and J shed 4 bases, with 11 bases lying between them. The CDR3 is made up of 12 amino acids. Germline V gene lookup returns CDR1 SQVTM and CDR2 ANQGSEA. The CDR3 spells CSVTTGSYGYTF. The CDR3 region has the DNA TGCAGCGTTACTACAGGGAGCTATGGCTACACCTTC.

The chain employs TRBV5-1 and TRBJ1-3, with no clear D. Germline V gene sequence: CDR1 SGHRS, CDR2 YFSETQ. The CDR3 length is 16 residues. Trimming cost V 0 bases and J 2 bases, with 12 bases left between them. Here the CDR3 DNA reads TGCGCCAGCAGCTTGGAAGGGAGACCCCCTGGAAACACCATATATTTT. It is translated as CASSLEGRPPGNTIYF.

The J gene is TRBJ2-2, the V gene TRBV18; D ambiguous. Trimming pared 3 bases from V and 6 bases from J, leaving 8 bases between. Germline V gene sequence: CDR1 KGHSH, CDR2 LQKENI. The CDR3 sequence is 13 residues long. The CDR3 DNA reads TGTGCCAGCTCACCTCGAACGGCCGGGGAGCTGTTTTTT. Translating it yields CASSPRTAGELFF.

The genes are TRBV28 and TRBJ2-7; TRBD2 agrees at 8 bases. Germline CDR1 and CDR2: MDHEN and SYDVKM. The CDR3 is 15 residues long. Trimming took 4 bases from V and 4 from J; bases not matched to a gene: 9. The CDR3 DNA sequence: TGTGCCAGCAGTTCCGGGACTACGGGAGGGTACGAGCAGTACTTC. This gives the protein CASSSGTTGGYEQYF.

This chain uses TRBV7-8 with TRBJ1-2, with D tentatively TRBD1 (5 bases). Germline loops: CDR1 SGHVS, CDR2 FQNEAQ. CDR3 length: 13 amino acids. Trimming stripped 5 bases from V and 5 bases from J, with 12 bases between. This CDR3 is CASSLVEGYGYTF. Written as DNA, the CDR3 is TGTGCCAGCAGCCTGGTGGAGGGGTATGGCTACACCTTC.

The rearrangement links TRBV28 to TRBJ2-1; 8 bases map to TRBD1. The CDR3 contains 14 residues. V dropped 7 bases and J dropped 7; count of bases not matched to a gene: 9. The germline V gene has CDR1 MDHEN and CDR2 SYDVKM. CDR3 sequence (DNA): TGTGCCAGCATCCTCCGGGACAGGAGGAATGAGCAGTTCTTC. This sequence encodes CASILRDRRNEQFF.

The genes are TRBV6-5 and TRBJ2-1; tentatively, D is TRBD1 (5 bases). Trimming took 0 bases from V and 6 from J, leaving 15 bases between them. CDR1 is MNHEY, CDR2 SVGAGI, per germline. This CDR3 has 16 amino acids. CDR3 coding DNA: TGTGCCAGCAGTTACTCTCTCAGGGTTCCCGCCAATGAGCAGTTCTTC. This gives the protein CASSYSLRVPANEQFF.

The chain links TRBV5-1 to TRBJ2-3; a possible D gene is TRBD2 (6 bases). CDR3 length: 17 amino acids. The V gene lost 4 bases and the J gene lost 2 bases, with 20 bases spanning the gap. Per the germline V gene, CDR1 is SGHRS and CDR2 is YFSETQ. Written as DNA, the CDR3 is TGCGCCAGCAGCGCACCCGCTAGGGAGGCTCACACAGATACGCAGTATTTT. It specifies CASSAPAREAHTDTQYF.

This clone was found once. The V call is TRBV7-2, the J call TRBJ2-1; TRBD2 is a possible D gene (5 bases). This CDR3 has 13 residues. V was cut by 5 bases and J by 8 bases, with 13 bases left in between. CDR1 and CDR2 from the germline V gene are SGHTA and FQGNSA. Here the CDR3 reads CASSDREGYEQFF. The CDR3 DNA sequence: TGTGCCAGCAGCGACCGGGAAGGCTATGAGCAGTTCTTC.